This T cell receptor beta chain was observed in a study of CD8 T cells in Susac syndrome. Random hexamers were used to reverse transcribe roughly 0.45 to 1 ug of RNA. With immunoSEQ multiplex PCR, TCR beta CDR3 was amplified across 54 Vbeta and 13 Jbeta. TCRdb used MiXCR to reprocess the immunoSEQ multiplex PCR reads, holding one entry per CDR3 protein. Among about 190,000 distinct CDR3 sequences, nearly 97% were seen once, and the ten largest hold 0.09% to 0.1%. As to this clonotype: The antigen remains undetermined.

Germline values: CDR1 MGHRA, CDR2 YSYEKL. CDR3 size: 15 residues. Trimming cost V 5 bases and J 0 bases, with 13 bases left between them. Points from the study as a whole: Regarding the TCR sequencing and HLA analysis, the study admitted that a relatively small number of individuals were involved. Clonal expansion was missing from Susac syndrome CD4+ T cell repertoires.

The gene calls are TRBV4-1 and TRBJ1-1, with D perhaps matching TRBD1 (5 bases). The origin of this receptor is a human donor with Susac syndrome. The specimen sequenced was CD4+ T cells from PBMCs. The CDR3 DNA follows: TGCGCCAGCAGCACGACGACAGTCATGAACACTGAAGCTTTCTTT. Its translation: CASSTTTVMNTEAFF.